The 14 T cell receptor beta chains below were found in one sample sequenced in a study of blood T cell repertoires in COVID-19. Sequencing was performed with immunoSEQ multiplex PCR; in TCRdb, only in-frame clones are kept and a portion is missing. The sample consists of about 170,000 clones, around four fifths of them appearing once. Sequenced sample: peripheral blood. Receptor source: a woman of 80 years or more with COVID-19, enrolled during active disease.

This chain links TRBV27 with TRBJ1-1; D remains ambiguous. V dropped 0 bases and J dropped 1 base, with 9 bases sitting between them. The CDR3 sequence is 15 residues long. Germline values: CDR1 MNHEY, CDR2 SMNVEV (reference sequence). In DNA form, the CDR3 reads TGTGCCAGCAGTTTATCGACATTAGGGAACACTGAAGCTTTCTTT. Translation: CASSLSTLGNTEAFF.

The rearrangement uses TRBV9 and TRBJ2-4; the D is unclear. Between the trimmed V and J ends, which lost 2 bases and 8 bases, there was a span of 11 bases. Germline-derived CDR1 and CDR2 are SGDLS and YYNGEE. The CDR3 runs 13 residues. CDR3 protein: CASSVTVSDIQYF. The DNA of the CDR3 is TGTGCCAGCAGCGTTACGGTGTCGGACATTCAGTACTTC.

The chain carries TRBV6-5 and TRBJ2-7; tentatively, D is TRBD2 (6 bases). The CDR3 length is 12 residues. The germline CDR1 and CDR2 sequences are MNHEY and SVGAGI. Trimming took 0 bases from V and 9 from J, leaving 9 bases between them. The CDR3 DNA follows: TGTGCCAGCAGTTACTCGGGGGGTAGGCAGTACTTC. Amino acids: CASSYSGGRQYF.

This sequence joins TRBV7-9 and TRBJ2-2; 8 positions match TRBD1. Unmatched junction bases numbered 15, after V lost 8 bases and J lost 7 bases. Germline V gene lookup returns CDR1 SEHNR and CDR2 FQNEAQ (reference sequence). This CDR3 has 16 amino acids. The CDR3 DNA is TGTGCCAGCCCTTCGCCCCCGACAGGGGCAGACGGGGAGCTGTTTTTT. Its protein is CASPSPPTGADGELFF.

The rearrangement uses TRBV20-1 and TRBJ1-2; D not resolved. The CDR3 loop spans 11 amino acids. The V gene lost 8 bases and the J gene lost 6 bases, with 13 bases spanning the gap. Germline V gives CDR1 DFQATT, CDR2 SNEGSKA (reference sequence). The CDR3 region is CSTYTLDGYTF. The CDR3 bases are TGCAGTACCTATACCTTGGATGGCTACACCTTC.

The gene calls are TRBV24-1 and TRBJ1-3; 7 positions agree with TRBD1. Germline lookup yields CDR1 KGHDR and CDR2 SFDVKD. The CDR3 consists of 16 residues. With 6 bases clipped from V and 5 bases from J, the junction kept 12 bases outside the gene matches. CDR3: CATSPAPRGKRNTIYF. The CDR3 DNA reads as TGTGCCACCAGTCCGGCCCCCAGGGGGAAGAGAAACACCATATATTTT.

This chain uses TRBV11-3 with TRBJ2-7, with D possibly matching TRBD1 (6 bases). This CDR3 comprises 14 residues. The V end was cut by 1 base, the J end by 5 bases, with 12 bases between. The germline V gene encodes CDR1 SGHNT and CDR2 YENEEA. CDR3 sequence reads: CASSLGGPRDEQYF. The CDR3, as DNA: TGTGCCAGCAGCTTAGGGGGGCCGAGAGACGAGCAGTACTTC.

The rearrangement uses TRBV5-1 and TRBJ2-5, with 8 bases that match TRBD1. Per the germline V gene, CDR1 is SGHRS and CDR2 is YFSETQ. The CDR3 runs to 22 residues. The V segment lost 4 bases and the J segment 3 bases; nucleotides outside the gene matches: 29. CDR3 sequence reads: CASSNPGTWRGTGRLAKETQYF. The CDR3 nucleotides read TGCGCCAGCAGCAACCCAGGGACATGGAGAGGGACAGGTCGGCTAGCGAAAGAGACCCAGTACTTC.

The chain employs TRBV18 and TRBJ1-1, with 12 bases fitting TRBD1. The CDR3 consists of 15 residues. The V segment lost 2 bases and the J segment 4 bases; nucleotides outside the gene matches: 2. Looked up from germline, CDR1 is KGHSH and CDR2 is LQKENI. The CDR3 DNA is TGTGCCAGCTCACCAGGGACAGGGGGCATCACTGAAGCTTTCTTT. The encoded protein is CASSPGTGGITEAFF.

This chain connects TRBV28 to TRBJ1-6; D possibly corresponds to TRBD1 (5 bases). Germline V lookup: CDR1 MDHEN, CDR2 SYDVKM. Trimming shortened V by 7 bases and J by 6 bases, and 19 bases separated the two germline ends. The CDR3 sequence is 16 residues long. CDR3 region: CASTSGQTERNSPLHF. CDR3 nucleotide sequence: TGTGCCAGCACCTCAGGACAAACTGAACGTAATTCACCCCTCCACTTT.

The rearrangement uses TRBV27 and TRBJ2-7, with a tentative D call TRBD1 (5 bases). V was shortened by 8 bases and J by 2 bases, with 7 bases between the two germline ends. The CDR3 consists of 11 residues. Per the germline V gene, CDR1 is MNHEY and CDR2 is SMNVEV (reference sequence). CDR3 bases: TGTGCCAGCTACAGGACCTACGAGCAGTACTTC. This sequence encodes CASYRTYEQYF.

The V and J genes are TRBV3-1 (or the pseudogene TRBV3-2) and TRBJ2-2, with D uncertain. V lost 2 bases and J lost 6, with 19 bases in between. CDR3 size: 17 residues. CDR1 LGHDT and CDR2 YNNKEL come from the germline V gene (reference sequence). DNA of the CDR3: TGTGCCAGCAGCCAACTTCGGTTCCCTCTGAGCGCCGGGGAGCTGTTTTTT. This gives the protein CASSQLRFPLSAGELFF.

The chain employs TRBV19 and TRBJ2-5; D possibly corresponds to TRBD2 (8 bases). Looked up from germline, CDR1 is LNHDA and CDR2 is SQIVND (reference sequence). The CDR3 contains 16 residues. Trimming removed 5 bases from V and 4 bases from J, with 20 bases in between. As DNA, the CDR3 is TGTGCCAGTAGTGCCCTCGGACAGGCGGGAGGAGAGACCCAGTACTTC. Protein product: CASSALGQAGGETQYF.

The chain recombines TRBV6-1 with TRBJ2-7; no clear D. Germline V gives CDR1 MNHNS, CDR2 SASEGT. The CDR3 length is 13 residues. V dropped 2 bases and J dropped 0 bases, with 5 bases sitting between them. The CDR3 spells CASSEYSSYEQYF. For the CDR3, the DNA is TGTGCCAGCAGTGAATACAGCTCCTACGAGCAGTACTTC.